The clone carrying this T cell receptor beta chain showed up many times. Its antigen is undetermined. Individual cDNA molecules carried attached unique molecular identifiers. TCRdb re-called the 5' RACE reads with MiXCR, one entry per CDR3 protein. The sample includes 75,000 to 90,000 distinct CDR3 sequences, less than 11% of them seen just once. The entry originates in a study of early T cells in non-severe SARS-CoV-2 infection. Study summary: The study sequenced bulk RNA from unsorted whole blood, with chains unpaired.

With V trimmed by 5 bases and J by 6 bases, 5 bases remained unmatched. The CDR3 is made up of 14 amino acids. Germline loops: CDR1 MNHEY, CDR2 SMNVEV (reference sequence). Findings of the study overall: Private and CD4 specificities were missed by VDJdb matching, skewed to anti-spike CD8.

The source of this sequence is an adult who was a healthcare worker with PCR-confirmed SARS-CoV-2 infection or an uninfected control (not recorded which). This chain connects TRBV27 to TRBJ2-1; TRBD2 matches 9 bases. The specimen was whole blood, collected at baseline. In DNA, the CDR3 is TGTGCCAGCAGTCCCGGGACTAGCTCCAATGAGCAGTTCTTC. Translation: CASSPGTSSNEQFF.